This T cell receptor (beta chain) originates from a study of Graves' ophthalmopathy and Graves' hyperthyroidism (dated by TCRdb to the late 2010s). Study-level background: Peripheral blood samples were taken at the time of initial diagnosis, before any treatment was given. To tell Graves' ophthalmopathy apart from Graves' hyperthyroidism, and to predict which patients would progress to ophthalmopathy, the study relied on TCR beta repertoire signatures. In total, 135 blood samples were TCR-sequenced: 40 to 45 ophthalmopathy, some 75 hyperthyroidism and some 17 hyperthyroidism-to-ophthalmopathy patients. To explore V-J signatures that distinguish ophthalmopathy from hyperthyroidism, a discovery set of 90 to 100 patients was enrolled, made up of more than 40 with ophthalmopathy and under 65 with stable hyperthyroidism. An independent validation cohort was composed of approximately 18 hyperthyroidism patients and around 16 patients who later progressed from hyperthyroidism to ophthalmopathy. In about 6 hyperthyroidism patients, the T-cell repertoire of thyroid tissue was compared with the T-cell repertoire of blood. Following sample collection, hyperthyroidism patients were given methimazole at a starting dose of 30 mg daily, and ophthalmopathy patients were given high-dose intravenous methylprednisolone. The approximately 95 discovery patients were divided at random into training and test sets in a 7:3 ratio.

Ophthalmopathy patients were characterized by moderately to severely active disease, a Clinical Activity Score of at least 3, a NOSPECS grade of at least 4, and a disease duration under 3 months. Patients were excluded if they had other autoimmune diseases, uncontrolled infections, pregnancy or lactation. Diagnosis was based on clinical symptoms, serum thyroxine, TRAb, thyroid ultrasound and orbital computed tomography. Ficoll-Paque density gradient centrifugation was used to isolate PBMCs from 8.5 to 10 ml of fresh peripheral blood. Total RNA was extracted using Trizol reagent, and RNA quality was checked on an Agilent 2100 Bioanalyzer. For repertoire sequencing, TCR beta CDR3 regions were amplified from RNA transcripts. A first-round RT-PCR used HTBI primers with the Qiagen OneStep RT-PCR kit, followed by a second-round multiplex PCR, size selection and purification. Libraries were sequenced paired-end with 100 bp reads on an Illumina HiSeq2000. The paper's processing steps were these. SOAPnuke was used for read processing, and reads with adapters, uncalled bases, a mean Phred below 15, or no exact constant-primer or identifier match were discarded. COPE v1.2.5 was used to merge the high-quality paired reads. Each unique nucleotide sequence was defined as a clonotype, and clonotypes were aligned to IMGT TRB V, D and J references with MiTCR v1.1. The analysis was limited to V-J combinations with a frequency above 0.0001, which together covered 99.2% of repertoires. A TCR clonal expansion and chaos score per V-J combination was defined as the ratio of F50 clonal expansion to chaos observed in the TCRdist matrix. Welch's t-statistics and random forest were used to narrow the features down to around 13 V-J combinations, which were then fed into a naive Bayes classifier. The Morisita-Horn index was used to measure how similar the thyroid and blood repertoires were. TCRdb trimmed public reads at Q25 via fastp, called clones via MiXCR and kept in-frame beta chains. All rows with the same CDR3 protein become a single entry with the most common DNA and genes. Clone size and V and J calls follow TCRdb, not the original study. The sample has about 400,000 distinct CDR3 sequences on record, 15% to 20% of them singletons. 1.6% of the sample rests with the top ten.

CDR1 and CDR2 are drawn from the germline V gene: SGHTA, FQGNSA. The germline ends are 16 bases apart after V is trimmed by 0 bases and J by 2 bases. The CDR3 holds 17 amino acids from the cysteine to the phenylalanine. The DNA shown is the 51-base CDR3, in frame from base 1. There are many counts of this clonotype. Its specific antigen is unknown. No quality values exist for individual bases; no much larger clone is one base distant. Study-level results and caveats: Most expanded thyroid clonotypes with frequency above 0.001 were also detected in blood, suggesting blood repertoires may reflect the thyroid immune response. Ophthalmopathy was separated from stable hyperthyroidism by the 13-signature model with about 89% sensitivity and around 81% specificity in cross-validation and with 80%/75% in the test set. No statistical method was used to predetermine the sample size, and group allocation was not hidden from the investigators. In validation, the model predicted ophthalmopathy progression with about 71% sensitivity and less than 80% specificity; roughly 11 predicted patients were CT-confirmed with GO in a median of 6.5 months.

This TCR was recovered from a woman aged 18-35 years with Graves' ophthalmopathy. Donor details come from another sample of the same person, matched by shared clones. The V gene is TRBV7-2 and the J gene is TRBJ1-2; the D gene identity is not certain. Sequencing input: peripheral blood. The CDR3 region reads CASSLAVSGAVNYGYTF. The bases are TGTGCCAGCAGCTTAGCAGTCTCGGGAGCAGTCAACTATGGCTACACCTTC. Here the CDR3 is joined to the reference TRBV7-2 and TRBJ1-2 genes, and the full variable domain is: GAGVSQSPSNKVTEKGKDVELRCDPISGHTALYWYRQSLGQGLEFLIYFQGNSAPDKSGLPSDRFSAERTGGSVSTLTIQRTQQEDSAVYLCASSLAVSGAVNYGYTFGSGTRLTVV.